This T cell receptor beta chain is drawn from a study of PD-1 blockade in classical Hodgkin lymphoma. The CDR3 is made up of 16 amino acids. Germline loops: CDR1 MGHRA, CDR2 YSYEKL. The V segment lost 5 bases and the J segment 2 bases; nucleotides outside the gene matches: 7. The data were produced by immunoSEQ multiplex PCR, yet TCRdb's version contains in-frame clones alone and is incomplete. The repertoire consists of about 28,000 clones, with around four fifths occurring once and the leading ten covering 15% to 20%. Time point in this sample: cycle 4 day 1 (C4D1), after less than seven weeks of nivolumab. No patient escaped relapse after autologous stem cell transplantation, and brentuximab vedotin exposure varied. Of note for this clone: Its specificity is not known.

General study results and limits: TCR diversity rose significantly by C4D1 in CD4+ but not CD8+ cells.

J is TRBJ2-1 and V is TRBV4-1, with TRBD2 identical over 9 bases. This TCR derives from a human donor with classical Hodgkin lymphoma. The sample was peripheral blood mononuclear cells (PBMCs), taken before the fourth cycle of nivolumab. CDR3 sequence (DNA): TGCGCCAGCAGCGTTACCCTAGCGGGACCCTACAATGAGCAGTTCTTC. Amino acid sequence: CASSVTLAGPYNEQFF.